This T cell receptor beta chain was identified in a study of CD8 T cells in ankylosing spondylitis listed by TCRdb under 2017. At the level of the whole study: To find TCR variants linked to disease, the study profiled T cell receptor beta repertoires in ankylosing spondylitis patients and healthy donors. The full study cohort was made up of 25 ankylosing spondylitis patients and roughly 98 healthy donors. Peripheral blood was sampled, and synovial fluid was also collected from ankylosing spondylitis patients. Results and caveats for the whole study, not just this receptor: A CD8+ phenotype was shown by the disease-linked clones, which were found at relatively low frequencies in peripheral blood. Blood from ankylosing spondylitis patients appeared to be characterized by a TCR beta motif made up of several highly homologous amino acid variants. The disease-linked clones were reported as significantly enriched in matched synovial fluid samples from ankylosing spondylitis patients. Some TCR beta motif variants had previously been reported in synovial fluid and blood of reactive arthritis patients, which suggested common disease-initiation mechanisms.

V is pared back by 3 bases and J by 4 bases, with 13 bases lying between the germline termini. The CDR3 holds 14 amino acids from the cysteine to the phenylalanine. Only the CDR3 portion is preserved as DNA: 42 bases, with reading frame beginning at the first base. The germline V gene (reference sequence) specifies GTSNPN as CDR1 and SVGIG as CDR2. A note on this clonotype: What antigen it recognizes has not been identified. The sample holds no much larger clone one base away, and base qualities are not on file.

The run used an Illumina HiSeq 2500. TCR beta libraries were prepared by quantitative 5'-RACE with molecular barcodes. In the paper's pipeline: A new computational method based on a probabilistic model of VDJ rearrangement was used to identify disease-linked TCR variants. Through fastp at Q25 and MiXCR, TCRdb rebuilt clones from the public reads, retaining in-frame beta chains. Each record represents a unique CDR3 protein, reported with the most common genes and DNA among its rows. None of the V and J calls come from the authors' own analysis; TCRdb made them. Here the sample has about 260,000 distinct CDR3 sequences; 15% to 20% occur a single time. About 8% of the sample is held by the ten biggest clonotypes.

Sequenced: blood, either unsorted or a sorted T cell fraction (not recorded which). This receptor was taken from a male donor with ankylosing spondylitis or in good health (not recorded which). The chain couples TRBV30 to TRBJ2-1, with a weak D call of TRBD1 (5 bases match). CDR3 loop: CAWRDTLRYNEQFF. The DNA is as follows: TGTGCCTGGAGGGACACGTTAAGATACAATGAGCAGTTCTTC.